The 25 T cell receptor beta chains in this list originate from one sample, sequenced in a study of Ad26.COV2.S vaccination and SARS-CoV-2 variants (dated by TCRdb to the early 2020s). The library was produced with the immunoSEQ multiplex PCR assay. TCRdb carries this immuneACCESS record with in-frame sequences only. Its versions omit some clonotypes, under half of them owing to an unresolved V gene in the studies checked, with the rest unexplained. The sample contains about 400,000 clones, 92% of them found a single time. 1.5% to 2% of the sample rests with the top ten. Explained via the paper, the treatment or condition label denotes: some 20 received Ad26.COV2.S at low or high dose, single or two shots; roughly 5 received placebo; per-sample allocation not given. Repertoires of vaccine and placebo recipients were sequenced from samples collected on day 63 after the first injection. The input for sequencing was peripheral blood, taken in a trial of Ad26.COV2.S vaccine versus placebo. The receptors here all came from a person between 18 and 59 years old who received the Ad26.COV2.S COVID-19 vaccine or a placebo.

This CDR3 reads CASSQDGRSRDEQYF. The CDR3 coding sequence is TGCGCCAGCAGCCAAGATGGGAGGTCCAGGGACGAGCAGTACTTC. V usage is TRBV4-3 and J usage is TRBJ2-7; tentatively, D is TRBD2 (6 bases). The V and J ends lost 0 bases and 5 bases respectively, with 14 bases between them. This CDR3 comprises 15 residues. In germline, CDR1 is LGHNA, CDR2 YSLEER.

The chain combines TRBV4-1 with TRBJ1-4, with a weak D call TRBD1 (5 bases). With 1 base removed from V and 17 bases from J, the gap between germline ends came to 14 bases. In germline, CDR1 is MGHRA, CDR2 YSYEKL. CDR3 length: 12 amino acids. CDR3 sequence (DNA): TGCGCCAGCAGCCAAGTAGGGGTGGGGCGTTTTTTT. The encoded protein is CASSQVGVGRFF.

The chain recombines TRBV7-9 with TRBJ1-5, with D possibly matching TRBD1 (6 bases). The CDR3 loop spans 12 amino acids. The germline gives CDR1 SEHNR, CDR2 FQNEAQ (reference sequence). V lost 6 bases and J lost 6, with 9 bases in between. The CDR3 DNA follows: TGTGCCAGCAGATCGGACAGTCAGCCCCAGCATTTT. It specifies CASRSDSQPQHF.

The J gene is TRBJ1-2, the V gene TRBV5-1; D not certain. The V end lost 3 bases, the J end lost 2 bases, and 14 bases lay between the germline ends. The CDR3 is 15 amino acids. Germline CDR1 SGHRS, CDR2 YFSETQ. CDR3 region: CASSSGSALNYGYTF. CDR3 sequence (DNA): TGCGCCAGCAGCTCCGGGTCTGCTCTCAACTATGGCTACACCTTC.

The V call is TRBV7-2, the J call TRBJ2-7; tentatively, D is TRBD1 (6 bases). This CDR3 spans 12 amino acids. The V end lost 6 bases, the J end lost 4 bases, and 10 bases lay between the germline ends. The germline gives CDR1 SGHTA, CDR2 FQGNSA. CDR3 sequence: CASSQQGYEQYF. CDR3 coding DNA: TGTGCCAGCAGTCAACAGGGTTACGAGCAGTACTTC.

The chain joins TRBV9 to TRBJ2-1, with 8 bases matching TRBD1. The CDR3 spans 17 residues. Germline trimming cut 4 bases from V and 5 bases from J; bases unmatched to any gene: 14. The germline gives CDR1 SGDLS, CDR2 YYNGEE. This CDR3 reads CASSFRDRTYGDNEQFF. For the CDR3, the DNA is TGTGCCAGCAGCTTCCGGGACAGGACATACGGAGACAATGAGCAGTTCTTC.

The chain has TRBV6-5 and TRBJ1-2; TRBD1 is a possible D gene (6 bases). Trimming took off 2 bases at V and 7 bases at J, with 17 bases between the two ends. Germline V gene data show CDR1 as MNHEY and CDR2 as SVGAGI. The length of the CDR3 is 15 residues. The CDR3 bases are TGTGCCAGCAGTTACGAAGGGGGGCCTGATTTTGGCTACACCTTC. This translates into CASSYEGGPDFGYTF.

This clone was observed a single time. The chain uses TRBV12-3 or TRBV12-4 and TRBJ1-2, with D maybe TRBD1 (6 bases). The CDR3 is made up of 13 amino acids. V shed 8 bases and J shed 6 bases, with 16 bases lying between them. In nucleotides, the CDR3 is TGTGCCAGCCGTAGCCGGGGGCGGGATGGCTACACCTTC. Translated, it gives CASRSRGRDGYTF.

The V gene is TRBV2, the J gene TRBJ1-5; TRBD1 matches at 9 bases. Germline V CDR1 and CDR2: SNHLY, FYNNEI. The CDR3 totals 15 residues. Losses at the gene ends were 6 bases for V and 6 bases for J; bases not matched to a gene: 9. CDR3 in DNA: TGTGCCAGCAGGGTACAGGGGGCTTTATCTCAGCCCCAGCATTTT. Amino acid sequence: CASRVQGALSQPQHF.

The chain employs TRBV15 and TRBJ2-5, with D possibly being TRBD1 (6 bases). Germline V CDR1 and CDR2: LNHNV, YYDKDF (reference sequence). The CDR3 loop spans 13 amino acids. V lost 6 bases and J 5 bases, leaving 13 bases between the germline ends. Written as DNA, the CDR3 is TGTGCCACCAGACCCGCAGGGGAGGAGACCCAGTACTTC. This codes for CATRPAGEETQYF. Full variable domain (remainder filled in from reference TRBV15 and TRBJ2-5): DAMVIQNPRYQVTQFGKPVTLSCSQTLNHNVMYWYQQKSSQAPKLLFHYYDKDFNNEADTPDNFQSRRPNTSFCFLDIRSPGLGDTAMYLCATRPAGEETQYFGPGTRLLVL.

This clone has just one count. Additional DNA sequences in this sample encode the identical CDR3. CDR3 residues: CASSPQGSNQPQHF. Here the CDR3 DNA reads TGTGCCAGCTCACCTCAGGGGAGCAATCAGCCCCAGCATTTT. The chain couples TRBV18 to TRBJ1-5, with a possible D match to TRBD1 (6 bases). V lost 3 bases, J lost 1 base, and 7 bases lay in between. The CDR3 is 14 amino acids. CDR1 KGHSH and CDR2 LQKENI come from the germline V gene.

J is TRBJ1-5 and V is TRBV7-2; maybe TRBD1 (5 bases). Germline CDR1 reads SGHTA; CDR2 reads FQGNSA. The CDR3 loop spans 15 amino acids. Trimming cost V 3 bases and J 2 bases, with 11 bases left between them. This CDR3 is CASSFEGLRNQPQHF. The CDR3 DNA sequence: TGTGCCAGCAGCTTCGAGGGGCTTCGCAATCAGCCCCAGCATTTT. Full variable domain (outside the CDR3, taken from reference TRBV7-2 and TRBJ1-5): GAGVSQSPSNKVTEKGKDVELRCDPISGHTALYWYRQSLGQGLEFLIYFQGNSAPDKSGLPSDRFSAERTGGSVSTLTIQRTQQEDSAVYLCASSFEGLRNQPQHFGDGTRLSIL.

The rearrangement uses TRBV6-6 and TRBJ2-3, with a possible D match to TRBD2 (5 bases). V was pared by 0 bases and J by 6 bases, with 10 bases between. This CDR3 comprises 14 residues. The germline gives CDR1 MNHNY, CDR2 SVGAGI (reference sequence). CDR3 protein: CASSYSSVQDTQYF. As DNA, the CDR3 is TGTGCCAGCAGTTACTCTAGCGTTCAGGATACGCAGTATTTT.

In this sample, this clone turned up once. The V and J genes are TRBV7-9 and TRBJ1-1; D is undetermined. V was trimmed by 4 bases and J by 10 bases, leaving 13 bases between them. Germline V gene data show CDR1 as SEHNR and CDR2 as FQNEAQ (reference sequence). The CDR3 loop spans 12 amino acids. CDR3 protein: CASSYAGIGAFF. Here the CDR3 DNA reads TGTGCCAGCAGCTACGCGGGGATAGGAGCTTTCTTT. The whole variable domain, remainder taken from reference TRBV7-9 and TRBJ1-1, is DTGVSQNPRHKITKRGQNVTFRCDPISEHNRLYWYRQTLGQGPEFLTYFQNEAQLEKSRLLSDRFSAERPKGSFSTLEIQRTEQGDSAMYLCASSYAGIGAFFGQGTRLTVV.

This sequence joins TRBV2 and TRBJ2-7; 9 bases agree with TRBD2. J lost 6 bases, V lost 2 bases, and 5 bases had no gene match. This CDR3 spans 14 amino acids. Per germline, CDR1 SNHLY and CDR2 FYNNEI. In DNA form, the CDR3 reads TGTGCCAGCAGTGAATATGGACTAGCGACCGAGCAGTACTTC. This sequence encodes CASSEYGLATEQYF.

The rearrangement links TRBV19 to TRBJ1-2; 7 nucleotides line up with TRBD1. The length of the CDR3 is 14 residues. Unmatched junction bases numbered 4, after V lost 6 bases and J lost 0 bases. CDR1 and CDR2 (germline): LNHDA, SQIVND (reference sequence). This chain's CDR3 is CASRDRDANYGYTF. Here the CDR3 DNA reads TGTGCCAGTAGAGACAGGGACGCTAACTATGGCTACACCTTC.

This chain uses TRBV3-1 (or the pseudogene TRBV3-2) with TRBJ2-5, with TRBD2 matching 10 bases. CDR3 length: 19 amino acids. Germline V CDR1 and CDR2: LGHDT, YNNKEL (reference sequence). After removal of 0 bases from V and 2 bases from J, the junction contained 12 bases not matched to a gene. CDR3 DNA sequence: TGTGCCAGCAGCCAAGATTTTTTAGCGGGGGGAAGCCAACAAGAGACCCAGTACTTC. Its translation: CASSQDFLAGGSQQETQYF.

The chain couples TRBV2 to TRBJ2-5; D is undetermined. Trimming removed 6 bases at V and 5 bases at J, with 7 bases between. The CDR3 sequence is 11 residues long. Germline loops: CDR1 SNHLY, CDR2 FYNNEI. For the CDR3, the DNA is TGTGCCAGCAGAGGACGGGAGACCCAGTACTTC. As protein: CASRGRETQYF. The full variable domain, rest sourced from reference TRBV2 and TRBJ2-5, is EPEVTQTPSHQVTQMGQEVILRCVPISNHLYFYWYRQILGQKVEFLVSFYNNEISEKSEIFDDQFSVERPDGSNFTLKIRSTKLEDSAMYFCASRGRETQYFGPGTRLLVL.

This rearrangement joins TRBV4-1 to TRBJ2-3; D perhaps matches TRBD2 (6 bases). CDR1 is MGHRA and CDR2 is YSYEKL in the germline V gene. This CDR3 has 13 residues. Trimming cost V 7 bases and J 3 bases, with 11 bases left between them. The CDR3 reads CASKVRGTDTQYF. The CDR3 DNA follows: TGCGCCAGCAAGGTCCGGGGGACAGATACGCAGTATTTT.

The chain links TRBV18 to TRBJ2-1, with 8 bases fitting TRBD1. V was pared by 2 bases and J by 0 bases, with 12 bases of the junction left unmatched. There are 19 residues in the CDR3. Per the germline V gene, CDR1 is KGHSH and CDR2 is LQKENI. CDR3 residues: CASSPSQGAINGSYNEQFF. The DNA of the CDR3 is TGTGCCAGCTCACCATCGCAGGGGGCGATTAATGGCTCCTACAATGAGCAGTTCTTC. Full variable domain (remainder filled in from reference TRBV18 and TRBJ2-1): NAGVMQNPRHLVRRRGQEARLRCSPMKGHSHVYWYRQLPEEGLKFMVYLQKENIIDESGMPKERFSAEFPKEGPSILRIQQVVRGDSAAYFCASSPSQGAINGSYNEQFFGPGTRLTVL.

This chain links TRBV7-2 with TRBJ2-3; 11 bases fit TRBD1. There are 15 residues in the CDR3. Germline V lookup: CDR1 SGHTA, CDR2 FQGNSA. J was trimmed by 5 bases and V by 1 base; bases with no gene match: 2. The CDR3 sequence is CASSLGGTGGDTQYF. DNA for the CDR3: TGTGCCAGCAGCTTAGGGGGGACAGGGGGAGATACGCAGTATTTT.

The rearrangement links TRBV6-6 to TRBJ2-7, with TRBD2 matching 8 bases. Germline values: CDR1 MNHNY, CDR2 SVGAGI (reference sequence). The CDR3 sequence is 15 residues long. V lost 7 bases and J lost 1; bases outside the gene matches: 9. The CDR3 is CASTPRLAGSYEQYF. In DNA form, the CDR3 reads TGTGCCAGCACCCCGCGGCTAGCGGGTTCCTACGAGCAGTACTTC.

CDR3 loop: CASSQDYSGAGVLVYEQYF. The CDR3 nucleotides read TGTGCCAGCAGCCAAGATTACTCTGGGGCAGGGGTCCTAGTTTACGAGCAGTACTTC. The rearrangement links TRBV3-1 (or the pseudogene TRBV3-2) to TRBJ2-7; tentatively, D is TRBD1 (6 bases). V was clipped by 0 bases and J by 4 bases, with 25 bases between them. Germline lookup yields CDR1 LGHDT and CDR2 YNNKEL (reference sequence). The CDR3 extends over 19 amino acids.

The genes are TRBV12-2 and TRBJ2-1; TRBD2, the table's D call, was not compared with the DNA. TRBV12-2 has pseudogene status. This CDR3 has 20 amino acids. CDR3: CASRLRGSQRGASSYNEQFF. Written as DNA, the CDR3 is TGTGCAAGTCGCTTAAGGGGCTCCCAGCGGGGGGCCAGCTCCTACAATGAGCAGTTCTTC.

V gene TRBV2 combines with J gene TRBJ2-5, with D maybe TRBD2 (5 bases). This CDR3 spans 14 amino acids. Germline assignment: CDR1 SNHLY and CDR2 FYNNEI. V was shortened by 10 bases and J by 2 bases, with 17 bases between the two germline ends. The CDR3 loop is CATLPLLVQETQYF. DNA of the CDR3: TGTGCCACCCTCCCGCTACTAGTTCAAGAGACCCAGTACTTC. Together with reference TRBV2 and TRBJ2-5, the CDR3 gives the full variable domain: EPEVTQTPSHQVTQMGQEVILRCVPISNHLYFYWYRQILGQKVEFLVSFYNNEISEKSEIFDDQFSVERPDGSNFTLKIRSTKLEDSAMYFCATLPLLVQETQYFGPGTRLLVL.